Listed below are T cell receptor beta chains from one sample, sequenced in a study of blood T cell repertoires in COVID-19. The assay was immunoSEQ multiplex PCR, and TCRdb's table has in-frame clones only and misses some. The sample holds roughly 120,000 clones, roughly 80% seen once. The sample comprised peripheral blood. Receptor source: a man in his sixties or seventies with acute or convalescent COVID-19. The conserved cysteine and the conserved F or W are not part of the CDR3 here.

j_call,cdr3_length,v_call,cdr3_aa
TRBJ1-2,9,TRBV20-1,SFSGFQGYT
TRBJ2-1,16,TRBV4-1,ASSQVGHPSGRVREQF
TRBJ1-2,15,TRBV19,ASSMGAGTGLNYGYT
TRBJ2-3,14,TRBV7-9,ASSSYSGGYTDTQY
TRBJ2-5,10,TRBV29-1,SVVPGRETQY
TRBJ1-1,10,TRBV29-1,SGDSPNTEAF
TRBJ2-7,11,TRBV3-1/TRBV3-2,ASSSREAYEQY
TRBJ2-7,11,TRBV19,ASSDSRSYEQY
TRBJ1-2,12,TRBV16,ASSQSTGVIGYT
TRBJ2-7,10,TRBV12-3/TRBV12-4,ASSLNGYEQY
TRBJ2-2,13,TRBV5-4,ASSLTGKSTGELF
TRBJ2-3,14,TRBV6-5,ASSYTSGRGTDTQY
TRBJ2-3,12,TRBV28,MSSGNTSTDTQY
TRBJ1-5,11,TRBV2,ASSRDISQPQH
TRBJ2-7,15,TRBV27,ASRLISGRAREYEQY
TRBJ2-7,12,TRBV19,ASRRSGTSYEQY
TRBJ1-1,13,TRBV28,ASSWADRMNTEAF
TRBJ1-2,13,TRBV6-5,ASSYAGQGGQGYT
TRBJ2-6,15,TRBV4-3,ASSQDIRGSGANVLT
TRBJ1-3,14,TRBV5-1,ASSLAGTASGNTIY
TRBJ1-2,10,TRBV19,ASSGQNYGYT
TRBJ1-5,15,TRBV6-6,ASSLPRQGQGNQPQH
TRBJ1-5,15,TRBV7-8,ASSAGTGLHSNQPQH
TRBJ2-5,12,TRBV5-1,ASSLRRPEETQY
TRBJ1-1,13,TRBV6-5,ASRTGQGMNTEAF
TRBJ1-5,13,TRBV20-1,SASPGTGFNQPQH
TRBJ1-1,11,TRBV21-1,ASSKGGQGEAF
TRBJ1-1,12,TRBV5-4,ASSTRQGRTEAF
TRBJ2-5,16,TRBV4-2,ASSQGAASGGIQETQY
TRBJ1-1,12,TRBV7-2,ASSRSVGSSEAF
TRBJ1-4,13,TRBV2,ASAPQDSRGEKLF
TRBJ1-5,11,TRBV12-3/TRBV12-4,ASKGPSNQPQH
TRBJ2-7,13,TRBV5-1,ASSLGLAGGYEQY
TRBJ2-7,13,TRBV3-1/TRBV3-2,ASSPARQINYEQY
TRBJ2-1,14,TRBV19,ASSPRTASSYNEQF
TRBJ1-3,17,TRBV7-7,ASSNPGQGPSGSGNTIY
TRBJ1-1,13,TRBV28,ASSLWGRKSSGAF
TRBJ1-5,12,TRBV6-7,ASTPYAGWQPQH
TRBJ1-4,14,TRBV28,ASSTTGGVFREKLF
TRBJ1-4,13,TRBV6-5,ASSYSSTGAEKLF
TRBJ2-7,12,TRBV13,ASSSRTDSYEQY
TRBJ1-2,14,TRBV4-2,ASSQPDARANYGYT
TRBJ2-1,14,TRBV9,ASSVGNSGGANEQF
TRBJ1-3,15,TRBV7-6,ASSLERQGSSGNTIY